This TCR beta chain comes out of a study of cytomegalovirus exposure and HLA in healthy donors. Deletions cut 1 base from V and 8 bases from J, with 15 bases between. CDR3 length: 15 residues. Germline V gene lookup returns CDR1 SEHNR and CDR2 FQNEAQ (reference sequence). Primers: 60 Vbeta forward and 13 Jbeta reverse. Produced via immunoSEQ multiplex PCR; TCRdb's table is partial and in-frame only. The table includes around 100,000 clones, about 80% detected once. This chain uses TRBV7-9 with TRBJ2-4; weak D call: TRBD1 (5 bases). Sequenced material: PBMCs. This clonotype was sampled from a middle-aged woman in good health and CMV-seronegative. The chain's CDR3 is CASSLGGRYGDIQYF. In DNA form, the CDR3 reads TGTGCCAGCAGCTTAGGGGGCCGCTATGGGGACATTCAGTACTTC.